Detailed here is one T cell receptor beta chain. Its specificity is not known. The authors extracted RNA and reverse transcribed it into cDNA as the sequencing template. TCRdb's table, derived via immunoSEQ multiplex PCR, lists solely in-frame clones and lacks some. This sample has over 30,000 clones, with roughly 80% found just once. Germline lookup yields CDR1 SNHLY and CDR2 FYNNEI. This CDR3 region has 13 residues. Deletions cut 6 bases from V and 5 bases from J, with 14 bases between. This entry belongs to a study of CD8+ T cells in alopecia areata. General study results and limits: Greater clonality was observed in lesional scalp samples, especially alopecia totalis/universalis, versus normal scalp.

The sample was NKG2D-low CD8+ T cells sorted from blood. The gene calls are TRBV2 and TRBJ2-7, with D tentatively TRBD1 (5 bases). The clonotype comes from a human donor with alopecia areata. CDR3 nucleotides: TGTGCCAGCAGGGGCACAGGCACGCACGAGCAGTACTTC. Its protein is CASRGTGTHEQYF.